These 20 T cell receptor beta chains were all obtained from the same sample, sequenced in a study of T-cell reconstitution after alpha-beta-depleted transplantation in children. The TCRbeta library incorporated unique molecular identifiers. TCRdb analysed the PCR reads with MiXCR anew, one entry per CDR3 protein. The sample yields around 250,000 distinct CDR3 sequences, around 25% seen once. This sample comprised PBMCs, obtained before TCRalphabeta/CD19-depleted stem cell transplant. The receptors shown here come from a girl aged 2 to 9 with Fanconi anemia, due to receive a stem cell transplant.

Written as DNA, the CDR3 is TGTGCCAGCAGCTTCTCGGCCGTGGGGTATAGCTACACCTTC. It specifies CASSFSAVGYSYTF. The gene calls are TRBV7-2 and TRBJ1-2, with unresolved D. The germline CDR1 and CDR2 sequences are SGHTA and FQGNSA. This CDR3 spans 14 amino acids. Trimming left V 3 bases short and J 9 bases short, with 17 bases between. The variable domain in full, with the rest retrieved from reference TRBV7-2 and TRBJ1-2, is GAGVSQSPSNKVTEKGKDVELRCDPISGHTALYWYRQSLGQGLEFLIYFQGNSAPDKSGLPSDRFSAERTGGSVSTLTIQRTQQEDSAVYLCASSFSAVGYSYTFGSGTRLTVV.

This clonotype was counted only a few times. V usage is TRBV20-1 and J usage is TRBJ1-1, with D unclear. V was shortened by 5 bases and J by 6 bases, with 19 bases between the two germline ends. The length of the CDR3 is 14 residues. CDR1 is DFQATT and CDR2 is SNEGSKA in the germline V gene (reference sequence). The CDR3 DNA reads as TGCAGTGCTCGTTCACGGGTGGGGATCGCTGAAGCTTTCTTT. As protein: CSARSRVGIAEAFF.

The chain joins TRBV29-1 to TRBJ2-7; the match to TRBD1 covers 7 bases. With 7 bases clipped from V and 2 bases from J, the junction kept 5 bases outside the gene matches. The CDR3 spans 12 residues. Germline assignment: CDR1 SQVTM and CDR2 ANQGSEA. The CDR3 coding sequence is TGCAGCGGAGGGCAGGGGGCCTACGAGCAGTACTTC. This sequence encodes CSGGQGAYEQYF.

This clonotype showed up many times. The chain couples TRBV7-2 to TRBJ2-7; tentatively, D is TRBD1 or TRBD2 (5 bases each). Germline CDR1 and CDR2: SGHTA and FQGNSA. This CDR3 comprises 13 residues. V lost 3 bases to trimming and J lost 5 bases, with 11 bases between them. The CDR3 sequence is CASSLQGVDEQYF. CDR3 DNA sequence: TGTGCCAGCAGCTTGCAGGGAGTGGACGAGCAGTACTTC.

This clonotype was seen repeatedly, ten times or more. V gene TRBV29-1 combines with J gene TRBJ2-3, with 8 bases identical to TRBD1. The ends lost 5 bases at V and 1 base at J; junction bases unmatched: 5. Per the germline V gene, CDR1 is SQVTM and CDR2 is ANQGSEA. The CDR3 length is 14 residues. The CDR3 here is CSVRPGQGTDTQYF. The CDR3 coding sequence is TGCAGCGTTCGTCCGGGACAGGGCACAGATACGCAGTATTTT.

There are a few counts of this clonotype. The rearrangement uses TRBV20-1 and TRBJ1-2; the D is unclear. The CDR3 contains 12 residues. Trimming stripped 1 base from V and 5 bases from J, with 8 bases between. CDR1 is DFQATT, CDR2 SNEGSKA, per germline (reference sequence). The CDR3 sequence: CSARVTVYGYTF. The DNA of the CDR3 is TGCAGTGCTAGAGTGACGGTGTATGGCTACACCTTC.

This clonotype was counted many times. CDR3 bases: TGCGCCAGCAGGTTCCGGGCGACTGCAGACACAGATACGCAGTATTTT. It is translated as CASRFRATADTDTQYF. The chain employs TRBV5-1 and TRBJ2-3; D is uncertain. Trimming pared 5 bases from V and 2 bases from J, leaving 18 bases between. CDR3 length: 16 amino acids. Germline V gene lookup returns CDR1 SGHRS and CDR2 YFSETQ.

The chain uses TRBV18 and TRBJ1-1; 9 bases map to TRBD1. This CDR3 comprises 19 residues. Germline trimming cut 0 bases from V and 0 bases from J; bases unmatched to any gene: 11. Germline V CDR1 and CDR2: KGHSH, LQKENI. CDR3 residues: CASSPPSVQGAFMNTEAFF. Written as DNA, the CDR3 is TGTGCCAGCTCACCACCGTCTGTACAGGGGGCATTCATGAACACTGAAGCTTTCTTT.

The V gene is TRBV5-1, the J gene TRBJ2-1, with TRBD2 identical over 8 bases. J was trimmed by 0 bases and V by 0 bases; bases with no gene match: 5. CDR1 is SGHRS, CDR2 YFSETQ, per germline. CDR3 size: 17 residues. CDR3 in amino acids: CASSLGGGKTSYNEQFF. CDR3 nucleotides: TGCGCCAGCAGCTTGGGCGGGGGGAAAACCTCCTACAATGAGCAGTTCTTC.

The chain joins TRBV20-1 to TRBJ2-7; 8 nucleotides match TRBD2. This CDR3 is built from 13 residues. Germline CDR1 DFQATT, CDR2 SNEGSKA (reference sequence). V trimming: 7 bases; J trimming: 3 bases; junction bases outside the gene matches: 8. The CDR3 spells CSGRTSRFYEQYF. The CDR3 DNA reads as TGCAGTGGCCGGACTAGCAGATTCTACGAGCAGTACTTC.

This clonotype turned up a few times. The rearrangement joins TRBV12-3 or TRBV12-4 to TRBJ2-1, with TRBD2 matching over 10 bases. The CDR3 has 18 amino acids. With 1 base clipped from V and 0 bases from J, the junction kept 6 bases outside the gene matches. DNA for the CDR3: TGTGCCAGCAGTTTAGAGCGGGGGGGCGCGAGCTCCTACAATGAGCAGTTCTTC. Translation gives CASSLERGGASSYNEQFF.

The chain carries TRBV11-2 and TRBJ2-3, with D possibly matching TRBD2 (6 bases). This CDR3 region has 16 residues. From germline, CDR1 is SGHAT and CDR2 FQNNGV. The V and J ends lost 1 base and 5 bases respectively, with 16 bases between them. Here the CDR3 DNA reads TGTGCCAGCAGCTTAGCTCAACTAGCTGTCCAAGATACGCAGTATTTT. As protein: CASSLAQLAVQDTQYF.

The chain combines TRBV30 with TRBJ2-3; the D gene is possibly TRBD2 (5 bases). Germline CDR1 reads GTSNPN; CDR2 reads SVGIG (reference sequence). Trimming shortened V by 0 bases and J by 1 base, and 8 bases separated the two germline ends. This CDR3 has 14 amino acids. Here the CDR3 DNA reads TGTGCCTGGAGTGTGTTCGGGGGCACAGATACGCAGTATTTT. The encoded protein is CAWSVFGGTDTQYF.

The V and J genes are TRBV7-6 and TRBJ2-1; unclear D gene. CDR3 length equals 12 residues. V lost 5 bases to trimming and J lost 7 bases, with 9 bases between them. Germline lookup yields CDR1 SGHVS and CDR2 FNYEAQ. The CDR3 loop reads CASSPNLNEQFF. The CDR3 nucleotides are TGTGCCAGCAGCCCCAATCTTAATGAGCAGTTCTTC.

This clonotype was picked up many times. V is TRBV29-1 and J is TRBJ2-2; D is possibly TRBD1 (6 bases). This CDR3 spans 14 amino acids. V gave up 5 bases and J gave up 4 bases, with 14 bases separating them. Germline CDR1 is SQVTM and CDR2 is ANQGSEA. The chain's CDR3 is CSVLWARGTGELFF. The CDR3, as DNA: TGCAGCGTTTTGTGGGCCAGGGGCACCGGGGAGCTGTTTTTT.

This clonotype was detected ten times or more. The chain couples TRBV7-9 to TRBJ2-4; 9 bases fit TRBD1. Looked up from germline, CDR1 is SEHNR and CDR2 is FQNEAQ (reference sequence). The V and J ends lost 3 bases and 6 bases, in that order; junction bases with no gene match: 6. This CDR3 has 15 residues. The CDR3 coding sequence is TGTGCCAGCAGCTTTGGGACAGGGAGAACAAACATTCAGTACTTC. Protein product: CASSFGTGRTNIQYF.

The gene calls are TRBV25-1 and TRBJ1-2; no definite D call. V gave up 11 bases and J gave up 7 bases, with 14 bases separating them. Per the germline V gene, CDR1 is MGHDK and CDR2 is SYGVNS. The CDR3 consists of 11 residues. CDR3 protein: CASSTVGGYTF. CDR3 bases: TGTGCCTCCAGCACCGTCGGTGGCTACACCTTC.

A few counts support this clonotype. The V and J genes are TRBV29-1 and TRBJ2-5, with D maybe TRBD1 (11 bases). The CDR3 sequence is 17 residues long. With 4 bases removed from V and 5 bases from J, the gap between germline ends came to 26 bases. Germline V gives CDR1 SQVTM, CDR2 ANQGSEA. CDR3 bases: TGCAGCGTTGCTGGACAGGGGGCCAGAGCGGGAGGGGAGACCCAGTACTTC. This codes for CSVAGQGARAGGETQYF.

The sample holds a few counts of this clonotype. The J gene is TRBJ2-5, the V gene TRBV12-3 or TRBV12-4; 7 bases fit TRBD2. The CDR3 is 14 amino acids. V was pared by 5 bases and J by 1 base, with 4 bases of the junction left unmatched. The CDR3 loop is CASSPGGGQETQYF. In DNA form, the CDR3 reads TGTGCCAGCAGTCCGGGCGGGGGCCAAGAGACCCAGTACTTC.

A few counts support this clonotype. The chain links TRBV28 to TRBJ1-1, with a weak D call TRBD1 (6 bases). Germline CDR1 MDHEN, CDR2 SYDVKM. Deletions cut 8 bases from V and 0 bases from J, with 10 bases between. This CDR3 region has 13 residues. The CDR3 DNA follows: TGTGCCAGCTCGCGGGACATGAACACTGAAGCTTTCTTT. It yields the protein CASSRDMNTEAFF.